This T cell receptor beta chain was captured in a study of blood T cell repertoires in COVID-19. Study-level background: Samples taken during acute and convalescent COVID-19 were collected in the United States, Italy and Spain. The cDNA or gDNA used as material had been derived from T cells, B-cell-depleted T cells, or PBMCs.

The CDR3 is 13 residues long. The germline V and J ends were trimmed by 4 bases and 7 bases, with 11 bases remaining between them. Germline assignment: CDR1 GTSNPN and CDR2 SVGIG (reference sequence). The Seattle patients, enrolled during active infection, were followed longitudinally. Using immunoSEQ multiplex PCR, the repertoire was profiled, and TCRdb retains in-frame clones only, with some absent. Found here are about 420,000 clones, around nine tenths of them singletons; the top ten hold around 0.92%. This chain links TRBV30 with TRBJ1-6, with D possibly matching TRBD1 (5 bases). Sequences were obtained from peripheral blood. The TCR was taken from a man aged 18-30 years with COVID-19, enrolled during active disease. CDR3 sequence (DNA): TGTGCCTGGAACGGACAACCAAATTCACCCCTCCACTTT. As protein: CAWNGQPNSPLHF.